This T cell receptor (beta chain) stems from a study of CD8+CD57+ T cells in acquired aplastic anemia. Study-wide background: Mean yield of DNA from sorted CD4+ and CD8+ cells was roughly 3.2 ug.

Comments on this clonotype: The antigen is undetermined.

Study results and limitations: Patients and controls shared 25 to 35 CD8+ CDR3 sequences, which appeared highly expressed in patients and within their immunodominant clones. Patients did not significantly differ from controls in CD8+ Simpson's diversity.

Genomic DNA served as template for TCR beta VDJ and CDR3 profiling. MiXCR, applied by TCRdb to the reads, yields one record per CDR3 protein. The data hold about 110,000 distinct CDR3 sequences, with approximately 49% observed a single time. Per germline, CDR1 MGHDK and CDR2 SYGVNS. The ends were cut back, 4 bases at V and 5 bases at J, with 18 bases in the middle. The CDR3 sequence is 15 residues long. The sequenced sample consisted of sorted CD4+, CD8+, or CD8+CD57+ T cells (not recorded which) from PBMCs. The rearrangement links TRBV25-1 to TRBJ2-7; a weak D match, TRBD2 (7 bases). The sequence came from a human donor in good health, serving as a control. CDR3 DNA sequence: TGTGCCAGCAGTGGGGGGGGGCAGTCGTCCCACGAGCAGTACTTC. Protein product: CASSGGGQSSHEQYF.